These 27 T cell receptor beta chains share one sample of origin, sequenced in a study of control samples from healthy donors and cancer patients. TCRdb's copy holds only in-frame clones and misses some; the assay was immunoSEQ multiplex PCR. The sample lists around 170,000 clones, 85% to 90% occurring once. What was sequenced was blood. These receptors were collected from a woman aged 25 to 39 in good health.

The gene calls are TRBV11-2 and TRBJ2-2, with 9 bases lining up with TRBD1. V trimming: 3 bases; J trimming: 7 bases; junction bases outside the gene matches: 3. The germline V gene has CDR1 SGHAT and CDR2 FQNNGV. The CDR3 is 14 residues long. The DNA for the CDR3 is TGTGCCAGCAGCTTGGGACAGGGAGTCGGGGAGCTGTTTTTT. Amino acids: CASSLGQGVGELFF.

The chain combines TRBV12-3 or TRBV12-4 with TRBJ1-2, with no clear D. The CDR3 consists of 13 residues. Deletions cut 1 base from V and 4 bases from J, with 7 bases between. CDR3 nucleotides: TGTGCCAGCAGTTTAGGGCTCTCCTATGGCTACACCTTC. This codes for CASSLGLSYGYTF.

The chain couples TRBV14 to TRBJ1-1, with D possibly being TRBD1 (5 bases). The germline V and J ends were trimmed by 0 bases and 8 bases, with 13 bases remaining between them. Germline V gene sequence: CDR1 SGHDN, CDR2 FVKESK. This CDR3 has 14 residues. CDR3 region: CASSQDWGREEAFF. CDR3 in DNA: TGTGCCAGCAGCCAAGATTGGGGACGGGAAGAAGCTTTCTTT.

The chain carries TRBV6-5 and TRBJ1-5; TRBD1 is a possible D gene (5 bases). Germline loops: CDR1 MNHEY, CDR2 SVGAGI. The CDR3 has 12 residues. The germline V and J ends were trimmed by 4 bases and 5 bases, with 6 bases remaining between them. The CDR3 DNA is TGTGCCAGCAGTTGGGGCGATCAGCCCCAGCATTTT. Amino acid sequence: CASSWGDQPQHF.

The chain joins TRBV27 to TRBJ1-2; no firm D call. Germline CDR1 and CDR2: MNHEY and SMNVEV (reference sequence). CDR3 size: 11 residues. The V end was cut by 6 bases, the J end by 2 bases, with 4 bases between. This CDR3 is CASRQNYGYTF. The CDR3 DNA follows: TGTGCCAGCAGACAGAACTATGGCTACACCTTC.

The chain joins TRBV23-1 to TRBJ1-1; TRBD1 is a possible D gene (6 bases). TRBV23-1 counts as an open reading frame of uncertain function. The V and J ends lost 9 bases and 1 base respectively, with 15 bases between them. The CDR3 extends over 14 amino acids. The CDR3 spells CARRALTGNTEAFF. The CDR3 DNA sequence: TGCGCCAGGAGGGCCCTGACAGGGAACACTGAAGCTTTCTTT.

This chain connects TRBV5-1 to TRBJ1-1, with 9 bases lining up with TRBD1. There are 15 residues in the CDR3. Per the germline V gene, CDR1 is SGHRS and CDR2 is YFSETQ. V trimming: 4 bases; J trimming: 1 base; junction bases outside the gene matches: 5. The CDR3 DNA is TGCGCCAGCAGCACAGGGGGCGACGGGAACACTGAAGCTTTCTTT. It encodes CASSTGGDGNTEAFF.

The chain is built from TRBV19 and TRBJ1-2; D unclear. This CDR3 is 14 amino acids long. Trimming removed 6 bases at V and 4 bases at J, with 15 bases between. Germline values: CDR1 LNHDA, CDR2 SQIVND (reference sequence). The CDR3 spells CASRSTETSYGYTF. The CDR3 DNA reads as TGTGCCAGTAGATCGACCGAAACATCCTATGGCTACACCTTC.

The V and J genes are TRBV29-1 and TRBJ2-2, with D perhaps TRBD2 (6 bases). The CDR3 is 14 amino acids. V lost 7 bases and J 5 bases, leaving 17 bases between the germline ends. In germline, CDR1 is SQVTM, CDR2 ANQGSEA. The CDR3 spells CSGAGRAGTGELFF. The CDR3 bases are TGCAGCGGGGCCGGCAGGGCGGGAACCGGGGAGCTGTTTTTT.

The chain is built from TRBV6-5 and TRBJ2-7; possible D gene TRBD2, 5 bases. The V gene lost 6 bases and the J gene lost 5 bases, with 20 bases spanning the gap. Germline-derived CDR1 and CDR2 are MNHEY and SVGAGI. This CDR3 region has 15 residues. The CDR3 DNA follows: TGTGCCAGCAGCGACGCCCATGTGGGAGTCAACGAGCAGTACTTC. Its translation: CASSDAHVGVNEQYF.

This clone was counted once. The chain links TRBV21-1 to TRBJ2-7; no check of the table's D call, TRBD1, against the DNA was made. TRBV21-1 is flagged as a pseudogene. This CDR3 spans 16 amino acids. CDR3 in amino acids: CASSKTRDTNLYEQYV. CDR3 bases: TGTGCCAGCAGCAAAACGAGGGACACAAACCTCTACGAGCAGTACGTC.

The CDR3 DNA sequence: TGTGCCAGCAGCAAAGTGGAGGTTTCAGGGGGCAAGCGCACCGGGGAGCTGTTTTTT. Translating gives CASSKVEVSGGKRTGELFF. The V gene is TRBV21-1, the J gene TRBJ2-2; the table's TRBD1 call for D was not verified on the DNA. TRBV21-1 is marked as a pseudogene. The CDR3 extends over 19 amino acids.

The sample holds a few counts of this clone. The CDR3 region has the DNA TGTGCCAGCTCACCACAGGGTAAGAACACTGAAGCTTTCTTT. Protein: CASSPQGKNTEAFF. The chain links TRBV18 to TRBJ1-1; D not resolved. The CDR3 runs to 14 residues. The germline gives CDR1 KGHSH, CDR2 LQKENI. V shed 1 base and J shed 1 base, with 7 bases lying between them.

This chain connects TRBV11-2 to TRBJ2-7; no clear D gene. The CDR3 runs 13 residues. Germline CDR1 is SGHAT and CDR2 is FQNNGV. V lost 1 base and J lost 3, with 7 bases in between. CDR3 in amino acids: CASSLAADYEQYF. Here the CDR3 DNA reads TGTGCCAGCAGCTTAGCCGCCGACTACGAGCAGTACTTC.

The CDR3, as DNA: TGTGCCAGCAGTTTTTTGAGCTACTCTGGAAACACCATATATTTT. This codes for CASSFLSYSGNTIYF. The gene calls are TRBV28 and TRBJ1-3; D remains ambiguous. The CDR3 is made up of 15 amino acids. Germline CDR1 MDHEN, CDR2 SYDVKM. The V end was cut by 3 bases, the J end by 0 bases, with 9 bases between.

The V and J genes are TRBV2 and TRBJ1-2; D might be TRBD1 (6 bases). This CDR3 is 14 amino acids long. Trimming took off 2 bases at V and 3 bases at J, with 10 bases between the two ends. CDR1 SNHLY and CDR2 FYNNEI come from the germline V gene. The CDR3 DNA is TGTGCCAGCAGTGAAAACAGGGCTCACTATGGCTACACCTTC. Amino acids: CASSENRAHYGYTF.

This clone was found once. DNA for the CDR3: TGCGCCAGCAGACACGACTCCCGGCCTTCTAGCAATCAGCCCCAGCATTTT. Residues: CASRHDSRPSSNQPQHF. V usage is TRBV10-1 and J usage is TRBJ1-5; no clear D. Germline values: CDR1 WNHNN, CDR2 SYGVQD (reference sequence). The CDR3 is made up of 17 amino acids. V was shortened by 6 bases and J by 0 bases, with 18 bases between the two germline ends.

The chain joins TRBV7-9 to TRBJ1-1; 10 nucleotides line up with TRBD1. Germline V lookup: CDR1 SEHNR, CDR2 FQNEAQ (reference sequence). The CDR3 is 14 residues long. V shed 5 bases and J 4 bases; nucleotides not matched to a gene: 4. The CDR3 DNA is TGTGCCAGCAGCAAGGGACAGGGGACCACTGAAGCTTTCTTT. It encodes CASSKGQGTTEAFF.

This clone was picked up one time. The chain carries TRBV15 and TRBJ1-1, with unresolved D. Germline-derived CDR1 and CDR2 are LNHNV and YYDKDF (reference sequence). CDR3 length: 14 amino acids. V was clipped by 3 bases and J by 0 bases, with 8 bases between them. The CDR3 sequence: CATSRPIMNTEAFF. The CDR3 DNA sequence: TGTGCCACCAGCAGGCCCATTATGAACACTGAAGCTTTCTTT.

CDR3 coding DNA: TGTGCCAGCAGTGAAACCCTTGCGGGACAGGGCTTCGGAAACACCATATATTTT. Amino acids: CASSETLAGQGFGNTIYF. This rearrangement joins TRBV6-1 to TRBJ1-3; 9 nucleotides align to TRBD1. CDR3 length: 18 amino acids. Trimming cost V 2 bases and J 4 bases; bases outside gene matches: 12. Per the germline V gene, CDR1 is MNHNS and CDR2 is SASEGT.

CDR3 nucleotide sequence: TGTGCCAGCAGCCCCGGAACAGGGTTGTGGGGCACAGATACGCAGTATTTT. It specifies CASSPGTGLWGTDTQYF. The chain joins TRBV7-9 to TRBJ2-3; weak D call: TRBD1 (6 bases). This CDR3 contains 17 residues. Germline lookup yields CDR1 SEHNR and CDR2 FQNEAQ (reference sequence). V was trimmed by 5 bases and J by 1 base, leaving 19 bases between them.

The V gene is TRBV7-9, the J gene TRBJ2-3; 8 bases match TRBD2. Losses at the gene ends were 5 bases for V and 6 bases for J; bases not matched to a gene: 7. The CDR3 consists of 14 residues. The germline gives CDR1 SEHNR, CDR2 FQNEAQ (reference sequence). DNA for the CDR3: TGTGCCAGCAGCGATACTAGCGGTCGGGATACGCAGTATTTT. It encodes CASSDTSGRDTQYF.

The CDR3 sequence is CASSDKQTERPQHF. The CDR3 DNA sequence: TGTGCCAGCAGTGATAAACAAACTGAACGGCCCCAGCATTTT. The chain joins TRBV2 to TRBJ1-5; no clear D gene. Per the germline V gene, CDR1 is SNHLY and CDR2 is FYNNEI. V dropped 3 bases and J dropped 9 bases, with 15 bases sitting between them. The CDR3 is 14 amino acids.

This sequence joins TRBV5-1 and TRBJ1-5; D is unclear. Germline CDR1 and CDR2: SGHRS and YFSETQ. V was pared by 0 bases and J by 7 bases, with 8 bases between. The CDR3 is 13 amino acids. DNA of the CDR3: TGCGCCAGCAGCTTGGGGGGTAAGCAGCCCCAGCATTTT. Protein: CASSLGGKQPQHF.

This rearrangement joins TRBV5-1 to TRBJ1-4, with D uncertain. Deletions cut 1 base from V and 5 bases from J, with 12 bases between. CDR1 is SGHRS and CDR2 is YFSETQ in the germline V gene. The CDR3 consists of 15 residues. CDR3 DNA: TGCGCCAGCAGCTTGAGTACGGCATCAAATGAAAAACTGTTTTTT. It translates to CASSLSTASNEKLFF.

This chain uses TRBV2 with TRBJ2-3; 10 bases fit TRBD2. V shed 9 bases and J 0 bases; nucleotides not matched to a gene: 9. Germline CDR1 reads SNHLY; CDR2 reads FYNNEI. The CDR3 length is 16 residues. The CDR3 nucleotides read TGTGCCAGACAGGGAGCGGGAGGGAAAAGCACAGATACGCAGTATTTT. Protein sequence: CARQGAGGKSTDTQYF. Supplemented by reference TRBV2 and TRBJ2-3, the full variable domain reads EPEVTQTPSHQVTQMGQEVILRCVPISNHLYFYWYRQILGQKVEFLVSFYNNEISEKSEIFDDQFSVERPDGSNFTLKIRSTKLEDSAMYFCARQGAGGKSTDTQYFGPGTRLTVL.

This clone was recorded only once. V usage is TRBV6-5 and J usage is TRBJ2-3, with 8 bases matching TRBD1. The V gene end was trimmed by 2 bases and the J gene end by 7 bases; junction bases not matched to a gene: 11. The CDR3 is 16 amino acids. CDR1 and CDR2 (germline): MNHEY, SVGAGI. The CDR3 DNA follows: TGTGCCAGCAGTTACCCCGCGGGGACAGGCACGAATACGCAGTATTTT. As protein: CASSYPAGTGTNTQYF.